This passage covers 31 T cell receptor beta chains from one sample sequenced in a study of T cells expressing NK-cell markers (dated by TCRdb to 2018 to 2021). Library creation used 5' RACE. Sequenced using an Illumina HiSeq 2000. Each CDR3 protein sequence appears as one entry after TCRdb reprocessed the reads, and no DNA is included. The sample table includes 550,000 to 600,000 distinct CDR3 sequences. The leading ten clones occupy roughly 3.5% of the sample. The sequencing sample was made of blood T cells: a sorted CD56 or NKG2C T cell subset, CD4+ or CD8+ T cells, or bulk PBMC T cells (not recorded which). These receptors came from a man aged 18 to 35 in good health. Donor details come from another sample of the same person, matched by shared clones.

The chain employs TRBV30 and TRBJ1-3. This CDR3 is 13 amino acids long. Germline-derived CDR1 and CDR2 are GTSNPN and SVGIG (reference sequence). CDR3 region: CAWSRDSGNTIYF.

The gene calls are TRBV30 and TRBJ2-1. The germline CDR1 and CDR2 sequences are GTSNPN and SVGIG (reference sequence). The CDR3 has 12 amino acids. The CDR3 sequence is CAWSVGISEQFF. The whole variable domain, remainder taken from reference TRBV30 and TRBJ2-1, is SQTIHQWPATLVQPVGSPLSLECTVEGTSNPNLYWYRQAAGRGLQLLFYSVGIGQISSEVPQNLSASRPQDRQFILSSKKLLLSDSGFYLCAWSVGISEQFFGPGTRLTVL.

This chain connects TRBV5-1 to TRBJ2-1; TCRdb returns TRBD2, unconfirmable since there is no DNA. The CDR3 sequence is 16 residues long. The germline CDR1 and CDR2 sequences are SGHRS and YFSETQ. The CDR3: CASSLGLASGNREQFF.

The chain carries TRBV4-2 and TRBJ1-2; TCRdb names TRBD1, which stays unverified in the absence of DNA. CDR1 and CDR2 from the germline V gene are LGHNA and YNFKEQ. CDR3 length: 16 residues. The CDR3 sequence: CASSLGGTGSNYGYTF.

This sequence joins TRBV3-1 and TRBJ2-1; TCRdb picks TRBD2, but there is no DNA to check that call. The CDR3 extends over 14 amino acids. CDR1 LGHDT and CDR2 YNNKEL come from the germline V gene (reference sequence). The CDR3 loop is CASSQSAGLGEQFF.

The chain uses TRBV25-1 and TRBJ2-4; TCRdb reports TRBD1, a call that lacks DNA to check it against. This CDR3 has 16 amino acids. Per germline, CDR1 MGHDK and CDR2 SYGVNS. CDR3 amino acids: CASSDSGTGRENIQYF.

The J gene is TRBJ1-2, the V gene TRBV5-1; TCRdb picks TRBD1, but there is no DNA to check that call. The CDR3 covers 16 residues. Per the germline V gene, CDR1 is SGHRS and CDR2 is YFSETQ. The CDR3 reads CASDFDGGQANYGYTF.

V is TRBV7-2 and J is TRBJ2-1. Germline lookup yields CDR1 SGHTA and CDR2 FQGNSA. The CDR3 totals 15 residues. CDR3 sequence reads: CASSSPPFTSNEQFF.

The CDR3 here is CASSSGTSGIGETQYF. The chain couples TRBV5-1 to TRBJ2-5; as DNA is missing, the TRBD2 call by TCRdb cannot be tested. CDR3 length equals 16 residues. The germline V gene has CDR1 SGHRS and CDR2 YFSETQ.

The chain combines TRBV29-1 with TRBJ2-5; TCRdb outputs TRBD2, but without DNA this stays unchecked. Germline-derived CDR1 and CDR2 are SQVTM and ANQGSEA. The CDR3 is 17 residues long. This CDR3 is CSVEMEGDPKDWETQYF.

This sequence joins TRBV12-3 or TRBV12-4 and TRBJ1-2; checking the TCRdb D call of TRBD1 is not possible without DNA. The CDR3 covers 15 residues. The CDR3 is CASSTRQGVLYGYTF.

J is TRBJ2-3 and V is TRBV4-1; no DNA is available, so the TRBD1 call from TCRdb remains unchecked. Germline V CDR1 and CDR2: MGHRA, YSYEKL. There are 16 residues in the CDR3. The CDR3 sequence: CASSQGTGPGTDTQYF.

V usage is TRBV18 and J usage is TRBJ2-3; TCRdb's assignment of TRBD1 cannot be checked, as there is no DNA. Looked up from germline, CDR1 is KGHSH and CDR2 is LQKENI. The CDR3 spans 17 residues. The CDR3 sequence is CASSPPNRPSSTDTQYF.

The rearrangement joins TRBV29-1 to TRBJ2-2; there is no DNA to check the TCRdb D call of TRBD1. Germline-derived CDR1 and CDR2 are SQVTM and ANQGSEA. CDR3 size: 14 residues. CDR3 amino acids: CSVWGEGVTGELFF.

This chain's CDR3 is CASSQSGLPKEGAKNIQYF. The chain is built from TRBV16 and TRBJ2-4; TCRdb outputs TRBD1, but without DNA this stays unchecked. The CDR3 spans 19 residues. Germline lookup yields CDR1 KGHSY and CDR2 FQNENV.

The V call is TRBV12-3 or TRBV12-4, the J call TRBJ2-5; TCRdb selects TRBD1, and the lack of DNA leaves this call unchecked. CDR3 length equals 14 residues. The CDR3 spells CASSPRVRAETQYF.

The chain uses TRBV7-3 and TRBJ2-3; TCRdb calls TRBD2, which cannot be checked without DNA. The CDR3 consists of 18 residues. CDR1 and CDR2 from the germline V gene are SGHTA and FQGTGA. The CDR3 is CASSSMTSGNVGTDTQYF.

The genes are TRBV11-1 and TRBJ2-6. In germline, CDR1 is SGHAT, CDR2 FQDESV (reference sequence). The length of the CDR3 is 19 residues. The CDR3 spells CASSNLKDGWTSGANVLTF. Full variable domain (outside the CDR3, taken from reference TRBV11-1 and TRBJ2-6): EAEVAQSPRYKITEKSQAVAFWCDPISGHATLYWYRQILGQGPELLVQFQDESVVDDSQLPKDRFSAERLKGVDSTLKIQPAELGDSAMYLCASSNLKDGWTSGANVLTFGAGSRLTVL.

The chain carries TRBV5-5 and TRBJ1-6; TCRdb outputs TRBD1, but without DNA this stays unchecked. CDR1 and CDR2 (germline): SGHKS, YYEKEE (reference sequence). The CDR3 is 17 residues long. The CDR3 is CASSLVGQGAQNSPLHF.

The rearrangement uses TRBV7-9 and TRBJ2-5. This CDR3 is built from 15 residues. The germline V gene encodes CDR1 SEHNR and CDR2 FQNEAQ (reference sequence). The CDR3 here is CASSLAASGQETQYF.

The gene calls are TRBV7-9 and TRBJ2-2; as DNA is missing, the TRBD1 call by TCRdb cannot be tested. This CDR3 is built from 15 residues. The V gene's germline CDR1 is SEHNR and CDR2 FQNEAQ (reference sequence). The CDR3 sequence is CASTGQGTNTGELFF.

The chain combines TRBV5-1 with TRBJ1-1. Germline V CDR1 and CDR2: SGHRS, YFSETQ. The CDR3 runs to 15 residues. The CDR3 reads CASSLGTSLNTEAFF.

This chain links TRBV27 with TRBJ1-2; absent DNA, TCRdb's TRBD1 call cannot be checked. CDR1 and CDR2 from the germline V gene are MNHEY and SMNVEV (reference sequence). CDR3 length: 15 amino acids. This CDR3 is CASSPLGQTNYGYTF.

The CDR3 loop is CASSYSMGDGNQPQHF. The rearrangement links TRBV6-5 to TRBJ1-5; the D call from TCRdb, TRBD1, cannot be confirmed without DNA. The V gene's germline CDR1 is MNHEY and CDR2 SVGAGI. The CDR3 is 16 amino acids.

This chain joins TRBV11-2 and TRBJ2-3; TCRdb's D gene call, TRBD2, goes unchecked for lack of DNA. The CDR3 is made up of 18 amino acids. CDR1 is SGHAT, CDR2 FQNNGV, per germline. CDR3 in amino acids: CASSRGTSGRDTLDTQYF.

The V gene is TRBV20-1, the J gene TRBJ1-5; no DNA is available, so the TRBD1 call from TCRdb remains unchecked. This CDR3 has 16 amino acids. Germline assignment: CDR1 DFQATT and CDR2 SNEGSKA (reference sequence). The CDR3 here is CSAREGGTGISGSQHF.

The chain has TRBV10-2 and TRBJ2-4; TCRdb calls TRBD1, which cannot be checked without DNA. The length of the CDR3 is 13 residues. Looked up from germline, CDR1 is WSHSY and CDR2 is SAAADI. CDR3 protein: CASSETGRNIQYF.

The J gene is TRBJ1-5, the V gene TRBV6-5. Germline V gives CDR1 MNHEY, CDR2 SVGAGI. The CDR3 length is 14 residues. This CDR3 is CASSYVGFNQPQHF.

The chain carries TRBV28 and TRBJ2-7; the TCRdb D gene call, TRBD1, has no DNA to confirm it. The CDR3 has 16 amino acids. Germline V gives CDR1 MDHEN, CDR2 SYDVKM. CDR3 loop: CASSLIGGGVSYEQYF.

This sequence joins TRBV5-4 and TRBJ2-6; the D call from TCRdb, TRBD1, cannot be confirmed without DNA. Germline V lookup: CDR1 SGHNT, CDR2 YYREEE (reference sequence). The CDR3 has 19 residues. CDR3 loop: CASSLALGQGASGANVLTF.

The rearrangement uses TRBV2 and TRBJ2-1; TCRdb returns TRBD2, unconfirmable since there is no DNA. This CDR3 comprises 12 residues. Per the germline V gene, CDR1 is SNHLY and CDR2 is FYNNEI. CDR3 residues: CASSDDLAEQFF.